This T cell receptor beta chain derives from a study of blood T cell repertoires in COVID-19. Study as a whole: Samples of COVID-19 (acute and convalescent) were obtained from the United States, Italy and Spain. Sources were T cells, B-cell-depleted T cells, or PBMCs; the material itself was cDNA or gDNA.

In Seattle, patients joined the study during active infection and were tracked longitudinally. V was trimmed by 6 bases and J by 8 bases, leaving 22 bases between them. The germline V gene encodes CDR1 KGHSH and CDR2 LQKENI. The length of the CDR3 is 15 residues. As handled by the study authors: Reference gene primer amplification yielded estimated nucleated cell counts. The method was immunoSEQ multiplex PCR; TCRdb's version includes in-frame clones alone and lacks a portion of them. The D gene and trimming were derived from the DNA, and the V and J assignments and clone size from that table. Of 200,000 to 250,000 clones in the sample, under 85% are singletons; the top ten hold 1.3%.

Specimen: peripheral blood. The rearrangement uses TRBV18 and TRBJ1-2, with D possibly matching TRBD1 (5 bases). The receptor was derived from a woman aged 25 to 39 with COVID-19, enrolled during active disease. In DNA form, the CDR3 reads TGTGCCAGCTCCCCCATGTTGACTGGTCGGGGGGGCTACACCTTC. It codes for CASSPMLTGRGGYTF.